This T cell receptor beta chain was sequenced in a study of T-cell reconstitution after alpha-beta-depleted transplantation in children. The table lists this clonotype with a few counts. Its matching antigen is unknown. Preparation of the TCRbeta library used unique molecular identifiers. TCRdb re-analysed the PCR reads in MiXCR, keeping a single row per CDR3 protein. The table has about 980,000 distinct CDR3 sequences, roughly 29% seen once. The CDR3 runs 18 residues. Trimming shortened V by 3 bases and J by 0 bases, and 17 bases separated the two germline ends. Germline V CDR1 and CDR2: SNHLY, FYNNEI. Findings and limits, study-wide: Among T cells one year after transplant, newly produced cells accounted for most counts and diversity. In some patients, recipient T cells and intrathymic progenitors surviving conditioning explained high day-60 diversity.

The specimen comprised PBMCs, mostly from graft donor cells, sampled 360 days after TCRalphabeta/CD19-depleted stem cell transplant. The clonotype was recovered from a boy in the first two years of life who had a stem cell transplant for SCID, so the T cells may come from the graft donor. The gene calls are TRBV2 and TRBJ2-2, with D possibly TRBD2 on 5 matching bases. DNA for the CDR3: TGTGCCAGCAGTGATGGGGTCCTAGCCCACACGAACACCGGGGAGCTGTTTTTT. Its protein is CASSDGVLAHTNTGELFF.